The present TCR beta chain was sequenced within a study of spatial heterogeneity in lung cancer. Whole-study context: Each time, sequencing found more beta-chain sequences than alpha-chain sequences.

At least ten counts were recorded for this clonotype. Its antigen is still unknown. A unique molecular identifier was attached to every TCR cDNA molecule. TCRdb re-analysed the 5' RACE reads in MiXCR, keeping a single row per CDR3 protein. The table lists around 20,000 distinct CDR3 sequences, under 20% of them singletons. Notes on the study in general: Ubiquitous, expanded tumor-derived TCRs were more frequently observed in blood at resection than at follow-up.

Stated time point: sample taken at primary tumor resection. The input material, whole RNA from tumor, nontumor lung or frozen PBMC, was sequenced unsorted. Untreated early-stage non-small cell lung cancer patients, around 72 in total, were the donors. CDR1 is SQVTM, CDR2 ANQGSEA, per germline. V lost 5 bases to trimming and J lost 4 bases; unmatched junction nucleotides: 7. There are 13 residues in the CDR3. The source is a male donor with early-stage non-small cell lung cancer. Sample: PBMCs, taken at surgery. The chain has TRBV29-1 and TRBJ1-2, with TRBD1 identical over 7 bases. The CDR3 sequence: CSVHGQDPYGYTF. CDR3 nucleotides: TGCAGCGTTCACGGACAGGACCCCTATGGCTACACCTTC.